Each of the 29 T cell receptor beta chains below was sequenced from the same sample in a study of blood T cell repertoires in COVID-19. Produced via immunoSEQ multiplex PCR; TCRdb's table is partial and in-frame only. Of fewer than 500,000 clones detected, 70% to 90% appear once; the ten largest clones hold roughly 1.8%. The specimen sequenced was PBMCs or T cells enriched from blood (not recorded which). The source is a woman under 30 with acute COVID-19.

CDR3 DNA sequence: TGTGCCAGCAGCTTATGGGACAGGGGTATTGGCTACACCTTC. Translated: CASSLWDRGIGYTF. The J gene is TRBJ1-2, the V gene TRBV13, with 10 bases aligning to TRBD1. The CDR3 is 14 amino acids. Germline CDR1 is PRHDT and CDR2 is FYEKMQ (reference sequence). V was clipped by 2 bases and J by 7 bases; unmatched bases: 4. The variable domain in full, completed from reference TRBV13 and TRBJ1-2, reads AAGVIQSPRHLIKEKRETATLKCYPIPRHDTVYWYQQGPGQDPQFLISFYEKMQSDKGSIPDRFSAQQFSDYHSELNMSSLELGDSALYFCASSLWDRGIGYTFGSGTRLTVV.

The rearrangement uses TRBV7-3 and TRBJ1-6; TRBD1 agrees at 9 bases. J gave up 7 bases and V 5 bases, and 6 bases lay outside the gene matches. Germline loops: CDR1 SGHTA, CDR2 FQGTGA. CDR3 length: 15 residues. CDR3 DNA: TGTGCCAGCAGCACACAGGGGGCGTTGAATTCACCCCTCCACTTT. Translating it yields CASSTQGALNSPLHF.

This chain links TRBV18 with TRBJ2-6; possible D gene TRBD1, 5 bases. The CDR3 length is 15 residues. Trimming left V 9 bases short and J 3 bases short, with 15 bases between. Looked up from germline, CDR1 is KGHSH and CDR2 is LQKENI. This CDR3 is CASGHSRNGANVLTF. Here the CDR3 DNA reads TGTGCCAGTGGACATTCTAGGAATGGGGCCAACGTCCTGACTTTC.

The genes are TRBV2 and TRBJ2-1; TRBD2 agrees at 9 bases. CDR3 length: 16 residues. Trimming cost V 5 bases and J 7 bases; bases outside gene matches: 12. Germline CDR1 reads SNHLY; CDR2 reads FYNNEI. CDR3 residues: CASSRRILAGFNEQFF. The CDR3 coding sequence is TGTGCCAGCAGTCGACGAATTCTAGCGGGATTTAATGAGCAGTTCTTC.

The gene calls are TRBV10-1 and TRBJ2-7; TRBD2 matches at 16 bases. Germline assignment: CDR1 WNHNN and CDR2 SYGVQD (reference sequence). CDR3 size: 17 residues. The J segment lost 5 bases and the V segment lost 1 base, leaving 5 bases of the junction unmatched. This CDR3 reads CASSEWGLAGGPDEQYF. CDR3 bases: TGCGCCAGCAGTGAGTGGGGACTAGCGGGAGGGCCGGACGAGCAGTACTTC.

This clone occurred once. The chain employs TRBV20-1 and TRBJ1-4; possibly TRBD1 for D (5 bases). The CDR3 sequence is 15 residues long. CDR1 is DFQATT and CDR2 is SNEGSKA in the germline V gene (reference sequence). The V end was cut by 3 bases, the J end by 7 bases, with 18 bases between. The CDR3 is CSASLGPTGGEKLFF. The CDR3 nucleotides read TGCAGTGCTAGTCTCGGACCCACGGGGGGTGAAAAACTGTTTTTT.

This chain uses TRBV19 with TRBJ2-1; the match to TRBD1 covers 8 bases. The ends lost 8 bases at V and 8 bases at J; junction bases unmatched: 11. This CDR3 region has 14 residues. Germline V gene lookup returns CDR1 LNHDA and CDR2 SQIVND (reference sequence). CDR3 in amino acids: CASLNGQGFDEQFF. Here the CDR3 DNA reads TGTGCCAGTCTAAATGGACAGGGCTTCGATGAGCAGTTCTTC.

The CDR3 DNA follows: TGTGCCAGTAGTCTCCACAGGGGGCGTTATGAAAAACTGTTTTTT. Its translation: CASSLHRGRYEKLFF. The gene calls are TRBV19 and TRBJ1-4; 9 bases line up with TRBD1. CDR1 and CDR2 from the germline V gene are LNHDA and SQIVND (reference sequence). The CDR3 runs 15 residues. The V gene end was trimmed by 5 bases and the J gene end by 6 bases; junction bases not matched to a gene: 7.

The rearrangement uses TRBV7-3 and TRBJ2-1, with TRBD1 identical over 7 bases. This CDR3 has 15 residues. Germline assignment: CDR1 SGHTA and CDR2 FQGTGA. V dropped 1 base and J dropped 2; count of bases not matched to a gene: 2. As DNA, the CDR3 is TGTGCCAGCAGCTTAAGAAGGGGGCCCTACAATGAGCAGTTCTTC. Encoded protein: CASSLRRGPYNEQFF.

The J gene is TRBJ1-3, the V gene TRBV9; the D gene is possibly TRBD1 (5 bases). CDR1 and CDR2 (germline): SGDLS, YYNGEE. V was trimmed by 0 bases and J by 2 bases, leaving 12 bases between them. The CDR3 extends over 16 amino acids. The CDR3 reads CASSVAGQGTGNTIYF. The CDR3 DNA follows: TGTGCCAGCAGCGTAGCTGGTCAGGGAACTGGAAACACCATATATTTT.

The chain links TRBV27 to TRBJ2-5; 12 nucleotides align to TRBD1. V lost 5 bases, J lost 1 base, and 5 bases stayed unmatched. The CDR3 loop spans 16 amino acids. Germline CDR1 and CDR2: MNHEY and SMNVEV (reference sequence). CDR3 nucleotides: TGTGCCAGCAGTCTCGGGACAGGGGGCTTCCAAGAGACCCAGTACTTC. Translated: CASSLGTGGFQETQYF.

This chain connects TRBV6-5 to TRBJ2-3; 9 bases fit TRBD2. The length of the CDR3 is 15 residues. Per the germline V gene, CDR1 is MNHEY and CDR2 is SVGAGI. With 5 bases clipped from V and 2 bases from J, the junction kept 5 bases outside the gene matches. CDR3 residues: CASSPGTSPTDTQYF. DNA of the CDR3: TGTGCCAGCAGTCCCGGGACTAGCCCCACAGATACGCAGTATTTT.

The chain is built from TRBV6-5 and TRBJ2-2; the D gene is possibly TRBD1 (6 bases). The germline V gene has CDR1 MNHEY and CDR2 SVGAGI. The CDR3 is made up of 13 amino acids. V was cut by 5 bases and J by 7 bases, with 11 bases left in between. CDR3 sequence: CASSKQGVGELFF. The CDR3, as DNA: TGTGCCAGCAGTAAACAGGGCGTCGGGGAGCTGTTTTTT.

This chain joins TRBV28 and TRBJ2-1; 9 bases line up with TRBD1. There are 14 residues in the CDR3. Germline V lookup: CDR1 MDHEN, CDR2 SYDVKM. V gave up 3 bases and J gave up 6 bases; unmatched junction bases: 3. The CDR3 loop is CASSLGQGLNEQFF. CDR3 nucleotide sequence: TGTGCCAGCAGTTTGGGACAGGGTCTCAATGAGCAGTTCTTC.

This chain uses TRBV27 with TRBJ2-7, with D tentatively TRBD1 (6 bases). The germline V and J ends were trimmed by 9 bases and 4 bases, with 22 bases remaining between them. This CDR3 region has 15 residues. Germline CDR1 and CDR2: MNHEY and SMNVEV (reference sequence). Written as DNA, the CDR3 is TGTGCCAGTCTCGAGGCCCAGGGGAGAGGATACGAGCAGTACTTC. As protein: CASLEAQGRGYEQYF.

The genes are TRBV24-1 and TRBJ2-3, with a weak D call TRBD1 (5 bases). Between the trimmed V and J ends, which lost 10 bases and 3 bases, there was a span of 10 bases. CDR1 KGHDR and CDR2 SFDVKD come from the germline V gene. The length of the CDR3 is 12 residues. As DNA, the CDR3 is TGTGCCACTAGGGGTCAGACAGATACGCAGTATTTT. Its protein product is CATRGQTDTQYF.

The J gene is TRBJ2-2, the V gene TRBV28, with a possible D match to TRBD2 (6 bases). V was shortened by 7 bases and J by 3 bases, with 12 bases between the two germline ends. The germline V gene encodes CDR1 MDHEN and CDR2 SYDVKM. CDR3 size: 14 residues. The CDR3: CASTFGGYTGELFF. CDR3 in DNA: TGTGCCAGCACGTTCGGGGGTTACACCGGGGAGCTGTTTTTT.

The CDR3 nucleotides are TGTGCCAGCAGCTCAGGACAGGTAATCTACAATGAGCAGTTCTTC. It codes for CASSSGQVIYNEQFF. The V and J genes are TRBV7-8 and TRBJ2-1; TRBD1 agrees at 7 bases. The CDR3 length is 15 residues. J lost 3 bases, V lost 4 bases, and 6 bases had no gene match. CDR1 SGHVS and CDR2 FQNEAQ come from the germline V gene.

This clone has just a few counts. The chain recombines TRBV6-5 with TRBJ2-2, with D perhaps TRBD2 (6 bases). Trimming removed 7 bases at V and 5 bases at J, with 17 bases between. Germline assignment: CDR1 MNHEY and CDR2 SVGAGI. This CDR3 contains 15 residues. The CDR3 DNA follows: TGTGCCAGCACGGGAACTTCGGGGAGGACCGGGGAGCTGTTTTTT. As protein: CASTGTSGRTGELFF.

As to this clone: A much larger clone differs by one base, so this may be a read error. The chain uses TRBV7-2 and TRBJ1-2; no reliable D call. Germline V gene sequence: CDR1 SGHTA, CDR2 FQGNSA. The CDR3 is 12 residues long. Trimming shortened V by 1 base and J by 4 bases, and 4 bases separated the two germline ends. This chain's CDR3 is CASSLGSYGYTF. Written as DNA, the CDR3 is TGTGCCAGCAGCTTAGGGAGCTATGGCTACACCTTC.

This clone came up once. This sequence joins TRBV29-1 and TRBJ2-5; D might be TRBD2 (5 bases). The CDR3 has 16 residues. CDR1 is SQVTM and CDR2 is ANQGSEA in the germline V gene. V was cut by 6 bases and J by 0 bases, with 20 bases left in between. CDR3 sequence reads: CSVRGGPGLYQETQYF. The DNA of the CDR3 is TGCAGCGTGAGAGGTGGCCCAGGACTGTACCAAGAGACCCAGTACTTC.

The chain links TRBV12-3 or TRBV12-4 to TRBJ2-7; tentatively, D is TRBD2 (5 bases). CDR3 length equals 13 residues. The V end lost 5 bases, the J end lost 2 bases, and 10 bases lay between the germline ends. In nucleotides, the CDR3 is TGTGCCAGCAGTGAGGACTGGACCTACGAGCAGTACTTC. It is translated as CASSEDWTYEQYF.

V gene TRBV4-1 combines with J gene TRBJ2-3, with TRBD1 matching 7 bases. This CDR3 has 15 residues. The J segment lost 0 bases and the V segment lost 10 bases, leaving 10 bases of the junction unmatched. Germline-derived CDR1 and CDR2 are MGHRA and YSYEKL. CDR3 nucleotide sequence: TGCGCCACCCCCTCAGGGGGAGTTAGCACAGATACGCAGTATTTT. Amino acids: CATPSGGVSTDTQYF.

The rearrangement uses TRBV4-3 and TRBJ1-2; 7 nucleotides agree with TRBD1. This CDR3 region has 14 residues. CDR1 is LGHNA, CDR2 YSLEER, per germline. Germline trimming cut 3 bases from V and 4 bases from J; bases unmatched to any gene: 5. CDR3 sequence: CASSHTGAGYGYTF. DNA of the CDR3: TGCGCCAGCAGCCATACAGGGGCGGGCTATGGCTACACCTTC.

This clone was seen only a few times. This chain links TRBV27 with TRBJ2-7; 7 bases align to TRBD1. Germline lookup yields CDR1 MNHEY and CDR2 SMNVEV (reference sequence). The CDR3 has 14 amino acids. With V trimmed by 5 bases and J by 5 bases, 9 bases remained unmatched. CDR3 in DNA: TGTGCCAGCAGTCCGGAGAGGGGGCGGGACGAGCAGTACTTC. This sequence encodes CASSPERGRDEQYF.

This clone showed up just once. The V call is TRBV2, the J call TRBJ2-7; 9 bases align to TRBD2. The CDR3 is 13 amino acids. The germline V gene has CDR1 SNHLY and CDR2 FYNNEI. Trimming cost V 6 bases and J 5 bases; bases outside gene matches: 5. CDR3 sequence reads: CASRVAGGDEQYF. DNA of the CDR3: TGTGCCAGCAGGGTGGCGGGAGGGGACGAGCAGTACTTC.

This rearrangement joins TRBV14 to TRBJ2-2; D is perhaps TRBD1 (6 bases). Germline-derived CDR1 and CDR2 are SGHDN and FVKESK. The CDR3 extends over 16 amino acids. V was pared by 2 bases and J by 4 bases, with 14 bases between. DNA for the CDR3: TGTGCCAGCAGCCAAAGGACAGCCCGAACCACCGGGGAGCTGTTTTTT. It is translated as CASSQRTARTTGELFF.

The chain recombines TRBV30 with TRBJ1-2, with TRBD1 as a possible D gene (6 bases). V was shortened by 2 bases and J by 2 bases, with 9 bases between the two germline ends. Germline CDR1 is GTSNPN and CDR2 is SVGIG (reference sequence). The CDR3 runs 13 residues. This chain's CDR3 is CAWSRTGNYGYTF. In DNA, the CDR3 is TGTGCCTGGAGTAGAACAGGGAACTATGGCTACACCTTC.

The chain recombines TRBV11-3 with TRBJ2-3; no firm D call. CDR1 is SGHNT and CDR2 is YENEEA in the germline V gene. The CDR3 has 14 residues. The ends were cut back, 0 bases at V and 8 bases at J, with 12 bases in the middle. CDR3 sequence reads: CASSLDLGDPTQYF. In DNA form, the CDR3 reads TGTGCCAGCAGCTTAGATCTGGGCGATCCTACGCAGTATTTT.